Listed below are T cell receptor beta chains from one sample, sequenced in a study of technical replicates of blood from several donors. Method: immunoSEQ multiplex PCR; TCRdb's copy keeps in-frame clones and lacks some. Of about 97,000 clones in the sample, over 85% were seen once. Sequencing was done on a sample of T cells isolated from PBMCs. The source is a human donor in good health. The CDR3 runs from the conserved cysteine through the conserved F or W. A D gene is named only where the DNA matches it firmly. Only some rows state a clone size, as once, few, many or a class for expanded clones.

- | TRBJ2-7 | TRBV19 | - | TGTGCCAGTAGTATCGCGGCATCCCCCTACGAGCAGTACTTC | CASSIAASPYEQYF
- | TRBJ2-5 | TRBV7-3 | TRBD2 | TGTGCCAGCAGCTTAACGGGACTAGTTCCCAGCCTGGAGACCCAGTACTTC | CASSLTGLVPSLETQYF
- | TRBJ2-1 | TRBV7-8 | TRBD2 | TGTGCCAGCAGCTTATTTAGACTAGCGGGCCCTGGGGAGCAGTTCTTC | CASSLFRLAGPGEQFF
- | TRBJ2-1 | TRBV11-2 | - | TGTGCCAGCAGCTTAGTAGCGAATGAGCAGTTCTTC | CASSLVANEQFF
- | TRBJ2-7 | TRBV6-5 | TRBD2 | TGTGCCAGCAGCCCGGGAGGGGCGAAGGAGCAGTACTTC | CASSPGGAKEQYF
once | TRBJ2-3 | TRBV2 | - | TGTGCCAGCAGTGTTATATCAGATACGCAGTATTTT | CASSVISDTQYF
- | TRBJ1-2 | TRBV28 | TRBD1 | TGTGCCAGCGTCTTAGCAGGGGGCGCGAATGGCTACACCTTC | CASVLAGGANGYTF
once | TRBJ2-7 | TRBV11-2 | TRBD2 | TGTGCCAGCAGCTGGGCGGGACTAGCGTCTTACGAGCAGTACTTC | CASSWAGLASYEQYF
- | TRBJ2-2 | TRBV4-3 | TRBD2 | TGCGCCAGCAGCCCCGGAGCGGGATCCGGGGAGCTGTTTTTT | CASSPGAGSGELFF
- | TRBJ2-7 | TRBV4-3 | - | TGCGCCAGCAGCCAAGGTATCAGGGGATCTTCTCTCCGCTACGAGCAGTACTTC | CASSQGIRGSSLRYEQYF
- | TRBJ2-5 | TRBV11-3 | TRBD2 | TGTGCCAGCAGCTATGGACTAGCGGGAGTAACAGAGACCCAGTACTTC | CASSYGLAGVTETQYF
- | TRBJ2-7 | TRBV29-1 | TRBD2 | TGCAGCGTTGTCGGGACTAGCGGGAGTGGCTCCTACGAGCAGTACTTC | CSVVGTSGSGSYEQYF
- | TRBJ2-1 | TRBV27 | TRBD2 | TGTGCCAGCAGAGGGGCCGGGACTAGCGGGAGCAATGAGCAGTTCTTC | CASRGAGTSGSNEQFF
- | TRBJ2-2 | TRBV4-3 | TRBD1 | TGCGCCAGCAGCCAAGATTCGAGACAGGGACATTTGGGGGAGCTGTTTTTT | CASSQDSRQGHLGELFF
- | TRBJ2-5 | TRBV6-1 | - | TGTGCCAGCAGTGATTCAGGGTTCCAAGAGACCCAGTACTTC | CASSDSGFQETQYF
- | TRBJ2-1 | TRBV2 | - | TGTGCCAGCACCCGAAGTGGCTCGTACAATGAGCAGTTCTTC | CASTRSGSYNEQFF
- | TRBJ1-6 | TRBV7-3 | - | TGTGCCAGCAGCTTAACTTACATCACAGGGACACCCCTCCACTTT | CASSLTYITGTPLHF
- | TRBJ1-2 | TRBV7-9 | - | TGTGCCAGCAGCTTAGGGAGGGTGGATGGCTACACCTTC | CASSLGRVDGYTF
- | TRBJ2-5 | TRBV5-3 | TRBD1 | TGTGCCAGAAGTCCCAGGGACAGGGGGCAAGAGACCCAGTACTTC | CARSPRDRGQETQYF
- | TRBJ2-2 | TRBV7-7 | TRBD2 | TGTGCCGTAGCGGGAGGGCCTGGCGGGGAGCTGTTTTTT | CAVAGGPGGELFF
- | TRBJ1-2 | TRBV7-9 | TRBD1 | TGTGCCAGCAGCCCGACAGGGGGCTATGGCTACACCTTC | CASSPTGGYGYTF
- | TRBJ1-2 | TRBV6-5 | - | TGTGCCAGCACAGGGCTGCAAAGAGACTATGGCTACACCTTC | CASTGLQRDYGYTF
- | TRBJ2-5 | TRBV13 | TRBD1 | TGTGCCAGCAGTTATACAGGGGGATCACGGACCCAGTACTTC | CASSYTGGSRTQYF
- | TRBJ2-5 | TRBV10-3 | TRBD1 | TGTGCCATCAGTGGGACAGGGAACCAAGAGACCCAGTACTTC | CAISGTGNQETQYF
- | TRBJ2-7 | TRBV19 | - | TGTGCCAGTAGTATATCCTCAGAGGGAAACGAGCAGTACTTC | CASSISSEGNEQYF
- | TRBJ1-1 | TRBV5-8 | - | TGTGCCAGCAGCCTGACAGGTGGGATCGGGGCTTTCTTT | CASSLTGGIGAFF
- | TRBJ1-5 | TRBV6-5 | - | TGTGCCAGCAGTTCTGCCCTAAGACAGCCCAATCAGCCCCAGCATTTT | CASSSALRQPNQPQHF
once | TRBJ2-7 | TRBV2 | - | TGTGCCAGCACTCCGGGACTCCGCTACGAGCAGTACTTC | CASTPGLRYEQYF
- | TRBJ2-1 | TRBV27 | - | TGTGCCAGCAGATTGGCTTCGAATGAGCAGTTCTTC | CASRLASNEQFF
- | TRBJ2-3 | TRBV6-5 | TRBD2 | TGTGCCAGCAGACTCCCTAGCGGTACGCAGTATTTT | CASRLPSGTQYF
once | TRBJ2-1 | TRBV4-1 | TRBD2 | TGCGCCAGCAGCCACGCCGGGACTAGGAGCTACAATGAGCAGTTCTTC | CASSHAGTRSYNEQFF
- | TRBJ2-2 | TRBV13 | - | TGTGCCAGCAGCTTAAATTATCAGGGGCATTACACCGGGGAGCTGTTTTTT | CASSLNYQGHYTGELFF
- | TRBJ2-2 | TRBV7-3 | - | TGTGCCAGCACCCCAGGGGCGAACACCGGGGAGCTGTTTTTT | CASTPGANTGELFF
- | TRBJ2-7 | TRBV9 | TRBD2 | TGTGCCAGCAGCGGACAAGCGGGACTCGTTTACGAGCAGTACTTC | CASSGQAGLVYEQYF
- | TRBJ2-5 | TRBV19 | - | TGTGCCAGTAGTATCCTGCCCCAGGAGACCCAGTACTTC | CASSILPQETQYF
- | TRBJ2-3 | TRBV5-4 | - | TGTGCCAGCAGCATACAGGGCCAAGCTACAGATACGCAGTATTTT | CASSIQGQATDTQYF
- | TRBJ2-5 | TRBV7-9 | - | TGTGCCAGCAGCTTAGGGTTCCGGCGGGGATACCAAGAGACCCAGTACTTC | CASSLGFRRGYQETQYF
once | TRBJ1-3 | TRBV7-2 | TRBD1 | TGTGCCAGCAGCAAAAAGACAGGGGGTTTCTCTGGAAACACCATATATTTT | CASSKKTGGFSGNTIYF
- | TRBJ2-3 | TRBV20-1 | TRBD1 | TGCAAGACAGGGCCAGATACGCAGTATTTT | CKTGPDTQYF
- | TRBJ2-7 | TRBV11-3 | - | TGTGCCAGCAGCTTAGGGCAGTCGGAGCAGTACTTC | CASSLGQSEQYF
- | TRBJ2-3 | TRBV9 | - | TGTGCCAGCAGCGTAGTTGGGGGAGGGGGGAGCACAGATACGCAGTATTTT | CASSVVGGGGSTDTQYF
- | TRBJ1-2 | TRBV6-6 | TRBD1 | TGTGCCAGCAGTTACTTGACAGGGATGGGTGATGGCTACACCTTC | CASSYLTGMGDGYTF
- | TRBJ2-1 | TRBV6-4 | TRBD2 | TGTGCCAGCAGTGAGGCTAGCGGGAGGGCTGAGCAGTTCTTC | CASSEASGRAEQFF
- | TRBJ2-1 | TRBV5-6 | TRBD2 | TGTGCCAGCAGCCCGGCAGCGGGAGGCTCCTACAATGAGCAGTTCTTC | CASSPAAGGSYNEQFF
- | TRBJ2-1 | TRBV2 | TRBD2 | TGTGCCAGCAGCGCACGGACTAGCGGGGACAATGAGCAGTTCTTC | CASSARTSGDNEQFF
once | TRBJ1-5 | TRBV7-9 | - | TGTGCCAGCAGCTTCGGCGGGGAACAACAGCCCCAGCATTTT | CASSFGGEQQPQHF
few | TRBJ1-5 | TRBV28 | TRBD1 | TGTGCCAGCAGTTTACGGACAGGGGCGGGTCAGCCCCAGCATTTT | CASSLRTGAGQPQHF
once | TRBJ2-3 | TRBV28 | - | TGTGCCAGCAGTTATTTAGGAAGCGGTTTCTCAGATACGCAGTATTTT | CASSYLGSGFSDTQYF
- | TRBJ1-1 | TRBV6-6 | TRBD1 | TGTGCCAGCAGTTACTCAGGGACAGCTAACACTGAAGCTTTCTTT | CASSYSGTANTEAFF
- | TRBJ2-7 | TRBV11-2 | TRBD2 | TGTGCCAGCAGCTTAGGTCCACTAGCGGGAGACGAGCAGTACTTC | CASSLGPLAGDEQYF
- | TRBJ1-4 | TRBV7-8 | - | TGTGCCAGCAGCTTAGCGGAGGGTTGGGGTGGAAAACTGTTTTTT | CASSLAEGWGGKLFF
- | TRBJ2-5 | TRBV28 | - | TGTGCCAGGGACAGTCACCAAGAGACCCAGTACTTC | CARDSHQETQYF
- | TRBJ1-4 | TRBV10-2 | - | TGCGCCAGCAGTCCAGGGGAAAAACTGTTTTTT | CASSPGEKLFF
- | TRBJ1-3 | TRBV9 | - | TGTGCCAGCAGCGTAGACGGCTCTGGAAACACCATATATTTT | CASSVDGSGNTIYF
- | TRBJ1-2 | TRBV30 | - | TGTGCCTGGAGAACCCCCGGAGTCGGGGGCTACACCTTC | CAWRTPGVGGYTF